This is a list of T cell receptor beta chains from one sample in a study of blood T cell repertoires in COVID-19. The repertoire was sequenced with immunoSEQ multiplex PCR; TCRdb's copy has only in-frame clones and lacks some. The repertoire holds 150,000 to 200,000 clones, with approximately 88% as singletons. Sequencing input: peripheral blood. All receptors derive from a woman aged 25 to 39 with acute or convalescent COVID-19. The CDR3 runs from the conserved cysteine through the conserved F or W. A D gene is named only where the DNA matches it firmly. Some rows have no size entry. The others give once, few or many, or a class for an expanded clone.

NA	NA	TRBV27	TRBJ2-7	TGTGCCAGCAGTCCACGCGGGTCCGAGCAGTACTTC	CASSPRGSEQYF
once	NA	TRBV24-1	TRBJ2-1	TGTGCCACCAGCGACCTAGCCCGGTCCTACAATGAGCAGTTCTTC	CATSDLARSYNEQFF
NA	TRBD2	TRBV5-1	TRBJ2-5	TGCGCCAGCAGCTTGGCCGGGGGGGCGACGGGAGAGACCCAGTACTTC	CASSLAGGATGETQYF
NA	NA	TRBV11-2	TRBJ2-1	TGTGCCAGCAGCACCAGTCGGCTAGGTGAGCAGTTCTTC	CASSTSRLGEQFF
NA	NA	TRBV5-1	TRBJ2-5	TGCGCCAGCAGCGCACAGGTGGGGGGAGAGACCCAGTACTTC	CASSAQVGGETQYF
NA	TRBD1	TRBV7-2	TRBJ1-2	TGTGCCAGCAGGTATACAGGGGGCGACTATGGCTACACCTTC	CASRYTGGDYGYTF
NA	TRBD2	TRBV5-1	TRBJ2-3	TGCGCCAGCAGCACTCTAGCGGGAGATTTTAATACAGATACGCAGTATTTT	CASSTLAGDFNTDTQYF
few	NA	TRBV5-5	TRBJ2-3	TGTGCCAGCAGCTTTAGCAGAAATCTGGATACGCAGTATTTT	CASSFSRNLDTQYF
NA	NA	TRBV6-4	TRBJ2-5	TGTGCCAGCACTTCGACGAGGCAAGAGACCCAGTACTTC	CASTSTRQETQYF
NA	NA	TRBV9	TRBJ2-2	TGTGCCAGCAGCGGTCTAGTCACCGGGGAGCTGTTTTTT	CASSGLVTGELFF
NA	TRBD1	TRBV19	TRBJ2-7	TGTGCCAGTAAGGGACAGGACCCCTACGAGCAGTACTTC	CASKGQDPYEQYF
NA	NA	TRBV30	TRBJ1-1	TGTGCCTGGGATGGGAACGGGGGGAGGGCTTTCTTT	CAWDGNGGRAFF
NA	TRBD2	TRBV5-1	TRBJ2-7	TGCGCCAGCAGCCCCAATTTCTCAGCGGGAGGACCCTACGAGCAGTACTTC	CASSPNFSAGGPYEQYF
NA	TRBD1	TRBV29-1	TRBJ2-5	TGCAGCGTTACAGGGGGCGAGACCCAGTACTTC	CSVTGGETQYF
NA	NA	TRBV2	TRBJ1-1	TGTGCCAGCAGTTATCGACAGAGGAGCACTGAAGCTTTCTTT	CASSYRQRSTEAFF
NA	NA	TRBV5-1	TRBJ2-2	TGCGCCAGCAGCCCACAGGGGACTAACACCGGGGAGCTGTTTTTT	CASSPQGTNTGELFF
NA	TRBD2	TRBV4-2	TRBJ2-5	TGTGCCAGCAGCCAAGAGGGACGGGAGGTGGAGACCCAGTACTTC	CASSQEGREVETQYF
NA	NA	TRBV2	TRBJ2-5	TGTGCCAGACAGGGAGAGACCCAGTACTTC	CARQGETQYF
NA	TRBD1	TRBV29-1	TRBJ2-4	TGCAGCGTTGGACTGGGACAGGTGGACATTCAGTACTTC	CSVGLGQVDIQYF
few	NA	TRBV27	TRBJ1-6	TGTGCCAGCAGTTTATACGGGGGGGCCCTCCACTTT	CASSLYGGALHF
NA	TRBD2	TRBV5-1	TRBJ2-1	TGCGCCAGCAGCTCGGGACTAAGGTACAATGAGCAGTTCTTC	CASSSGLRYNEQFF
few	NA	TRBV7-2	TRBJ2-3	TGTGCCAGCAGCCAGGGGCGGGCGGGGGGCACAGATACGCAGTATTTT	CASSQGRAGGTDTQYF
NA	TRBD2	TRBV29-1	TRBJ2-7	TGCAGCGTCGTATTAGCGGGAGCCCCCTACGAGCAGTACTTC	CSVVLAGAPYEQYF
NA	NA	TRBV2	TRBJ1-2	TGTGCCAGCAGAGCAGGAGGGGTGGTCGGCTACACCTTC	CASRAGGVVGYTF
NA	NA	TRBV2	TRBJ2-5	TGTGCCAGCACCTTTTCGGAGGAGACCCAGTACTTC	CASTFSEETQYF
NA	TRBD2	TRBV6-5	TRBJ2-1	TGTGCCAGCAAGTTAAGACTAGCGGGCGGTGAGCAGTTCTTC	CASKLRLAGGEQFF
NA	NA	TRBV6-5	TRBJ1-3	TGTGCCAGCAGGGCTCCGGGAAGCTCTGGAAACACCATATATTTT	CASRAPGSSGNTIYF
once	TRBD2	TRBV5-1	TRBJ2-5	TGCGCCAGCAGCCCAGGACTAGCGGGAGAGATGGGGCAAGAGACCCAGTACTTC	CASSPGLAGEMGQETQYF
NA	NA	TRBV7-6	TRBJ2-3	TGTGCCAGCAGCTTAAGGAGGGCGAGCACAGATACGCAGTATTTT	CASSLRRASTDTQYF
NA	NA	TRBV3-1/TRBV3-2	TRBJ2-1	TGTGCCAGCAGCCCCCGGTGGCAGGGGCCCTACAATGAGCAGTTCTTC	CASSPRWQGPYNEQFF
NA	NA	TRBV18	TRBJ1-4	TGTGCCAGCTCACCATACGCCCCGAGGGAGGAAAAACTGTTTTTT	CASSPYAPREEKLFF
once	NA	TRBV11-2	TRBJ2-3	TGTGCCAGCCGGAGGACAGATACGCAGTATTTT	CASRRTDTQYF
NA	NA	TRBV28	TRBJ2-7	TGTGCCAGCAGAGCAGGGGGGTACGAGCAGTACTTC	CASRAGGYEQYF
NA	TRBD1	TRBV5-4	TRBJ1-4	TGTGCCAGCAGCTCTTATGGCGGGACAGCCCCTCCCAGACTGTTTTTT	CASSSYGGTAPPRLFF
NA	TRBD1	TRBV10-2	TRBJ2-5	TGCGCCAGCACCGGACAGGCGGGGACCCAGTACTTC	CASTGQAGTQYF
few	NA	TRBV6-5	TRBJ2-4	TGTGCCAGCCCTTACCGGGTAGCCAAAAACATTCAGTACTTC	CASPYRVAKNIQYF
once	TRBD1	TRBV11-2	TRBJ2-7	TGTGCCAGCAGGGAGGGACAGGAGAGCTCCTACGAGCAGTACTTC	CASREGQESSYEQYF
NA	TRBD1	TRBV29-1	TRBJ2-7	TGCAGCGTGGGGGACAGTAGGACCTACGAGCAGTACTTC	CSVGDSRTYEQYF
NA	NA	TRBV4-2	TRBJ1-2	TGTGCCAGCAGCCAAGATCTGGGGACTAAAACGAGGGATGGCTACACCTTC	CASSQDLGTKTRDGYTF